This entry describes one T cell receptor beta chain. Its antigen is unidentified. The unexposed donors gave CD4+ T cells in 2011-2018, prior to COVID-19. CDR1 and CDR2 from the germline V gene are SGHAT and FQNNGV. Germline trimming cut 3 bases from V and 8 bases from J; bases unmatched to any gene: 9. The CDR3 extends over 15 amino acids. The sample originates from a study of CD4 T cells in relation to SARS-CoV-2 and coronaviruses. Study findings and constraints: Culture-expanded clones reflect memory recall rather than primary priming during culture. In roughly 60% of donors, memory CD4+ clonotypes crossrecognized SARS-CoV-2 and at least one common cold coronavirus spike. This crossreactivity analysis covered spike protein alone, no other viral proteins. Monoreactive clones expanded significantly more to SARS-CoV-2 than crossreactive clones did.

Clones were sequenced by immunoSEQ multiplex PCR, and TCRdb holds only the in-frame ones, with some missing. This sample has around 62,000 clones, with about 94% found just once. The chain combines TRBV11-2 with TRBJ2-1; 8 bases fit TRBD1. The specimen was naive CD4+ T cells from PBMCs. Subset indicated: naive CD4+ T cells isolated by negative enrichment. This TCR derives from a human donor in good health. CDR3 residues: CASSFRQGSFDEQFF. In DNA, the CDR3 is TGTGCCAGCAGCTTTAGACAGGGGTCGTTCGATGAGCAGTTCTTC.